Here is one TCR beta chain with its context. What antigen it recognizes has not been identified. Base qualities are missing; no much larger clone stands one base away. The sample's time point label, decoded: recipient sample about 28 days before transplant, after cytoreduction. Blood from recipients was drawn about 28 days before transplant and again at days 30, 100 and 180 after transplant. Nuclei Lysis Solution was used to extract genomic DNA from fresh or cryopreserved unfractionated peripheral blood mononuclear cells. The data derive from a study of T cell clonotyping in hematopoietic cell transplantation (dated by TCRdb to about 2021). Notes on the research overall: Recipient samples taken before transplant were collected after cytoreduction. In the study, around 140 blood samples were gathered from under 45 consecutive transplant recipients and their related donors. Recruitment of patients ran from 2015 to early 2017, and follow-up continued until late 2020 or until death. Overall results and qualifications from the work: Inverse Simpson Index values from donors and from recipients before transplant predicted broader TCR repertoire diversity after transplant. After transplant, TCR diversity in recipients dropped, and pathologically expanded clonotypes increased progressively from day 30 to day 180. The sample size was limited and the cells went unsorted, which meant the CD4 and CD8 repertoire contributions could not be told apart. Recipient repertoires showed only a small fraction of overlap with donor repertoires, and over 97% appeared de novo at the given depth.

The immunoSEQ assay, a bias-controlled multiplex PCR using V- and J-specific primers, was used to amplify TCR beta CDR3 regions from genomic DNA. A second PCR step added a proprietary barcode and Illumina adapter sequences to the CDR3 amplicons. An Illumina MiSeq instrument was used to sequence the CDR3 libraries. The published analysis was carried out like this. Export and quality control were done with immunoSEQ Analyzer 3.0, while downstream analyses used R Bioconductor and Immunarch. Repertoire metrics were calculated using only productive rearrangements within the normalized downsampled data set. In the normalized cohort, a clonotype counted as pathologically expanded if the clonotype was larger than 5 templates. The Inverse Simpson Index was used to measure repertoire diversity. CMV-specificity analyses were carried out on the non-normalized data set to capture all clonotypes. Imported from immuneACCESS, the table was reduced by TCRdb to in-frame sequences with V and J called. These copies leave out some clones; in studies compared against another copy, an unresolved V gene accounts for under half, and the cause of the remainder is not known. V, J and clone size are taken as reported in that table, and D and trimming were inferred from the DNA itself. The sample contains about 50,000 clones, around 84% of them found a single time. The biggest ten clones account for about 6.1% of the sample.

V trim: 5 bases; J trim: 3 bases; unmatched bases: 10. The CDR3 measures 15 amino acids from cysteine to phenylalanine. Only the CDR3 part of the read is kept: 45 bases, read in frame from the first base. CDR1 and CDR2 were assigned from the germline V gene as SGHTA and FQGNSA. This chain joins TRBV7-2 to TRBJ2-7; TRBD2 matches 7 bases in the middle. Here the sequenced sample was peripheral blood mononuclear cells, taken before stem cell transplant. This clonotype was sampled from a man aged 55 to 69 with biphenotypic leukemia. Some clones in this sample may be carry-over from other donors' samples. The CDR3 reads CASSPRGGRFYEQYF. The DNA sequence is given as TGTGCCAGCAGCCCTCGGGGAGGGCGGTTCTACGAGCAGTACTTC.